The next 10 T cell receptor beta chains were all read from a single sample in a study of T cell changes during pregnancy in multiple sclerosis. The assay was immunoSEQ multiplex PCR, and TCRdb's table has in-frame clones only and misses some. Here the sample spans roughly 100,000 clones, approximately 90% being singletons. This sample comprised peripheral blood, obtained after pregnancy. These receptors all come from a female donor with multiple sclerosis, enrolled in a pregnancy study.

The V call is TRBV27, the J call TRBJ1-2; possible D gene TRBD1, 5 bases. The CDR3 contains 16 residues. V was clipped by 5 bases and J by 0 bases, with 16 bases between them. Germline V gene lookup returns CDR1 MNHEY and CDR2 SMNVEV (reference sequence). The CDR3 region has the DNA TGTGCCAGCAGTAACTGGAGGGGACGTACTAACTATGGCTACACCTTC. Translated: CASSNWRGRTNYGYTF.

The CDR3 here is CASSEAVAHIRRGAISTDTQYF. DNA for the CDR3: TGTGCCAGCAGTGAAGCTGTCGCACACATAAGACGGGGGGCTATCTCCACAGATACGCAGTATTTT. The V call is TRBV6-1, the J call TRBJ2-3; perhaps TRBD2 as D (7 bases). The germline V and J ends were trimmed by 0 bases and 2 bases, with 30 bases remaining between them. This CDR3 comprises 22 residues. CDR1 MNHNS and CDR2 SASEGT come from the germline V gene.

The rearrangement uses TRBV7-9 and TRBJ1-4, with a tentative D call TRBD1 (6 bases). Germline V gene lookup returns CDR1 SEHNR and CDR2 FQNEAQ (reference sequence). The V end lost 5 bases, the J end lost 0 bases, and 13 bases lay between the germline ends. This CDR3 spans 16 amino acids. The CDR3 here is CASSPGQRTTNEKLFF. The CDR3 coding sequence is TGTGCCAGCAGCCCGGGACAAAGAACAACTAATGAAAAACTGTTTTTT.

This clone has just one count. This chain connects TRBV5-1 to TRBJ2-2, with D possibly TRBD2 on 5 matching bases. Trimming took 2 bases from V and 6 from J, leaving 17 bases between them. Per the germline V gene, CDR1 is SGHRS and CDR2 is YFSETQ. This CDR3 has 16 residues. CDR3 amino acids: CASSFEGNFSPGELFF. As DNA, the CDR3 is TGCGCCAGCAGCTTCGAGGGTAACTTCAGTCCCGGGGAGCTGTTTTTT. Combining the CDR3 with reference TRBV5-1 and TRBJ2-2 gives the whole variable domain KAGVTQTPRYLIKTRGQQVTLSCSPISGHRSVSWYQQTPGQGLQFLFEYFSETQRNKGNFPGRFSGRQFSNSRSEMNVSTLELGDSALYLCASSFEGNFSPGELFFGEGSRLTVL.

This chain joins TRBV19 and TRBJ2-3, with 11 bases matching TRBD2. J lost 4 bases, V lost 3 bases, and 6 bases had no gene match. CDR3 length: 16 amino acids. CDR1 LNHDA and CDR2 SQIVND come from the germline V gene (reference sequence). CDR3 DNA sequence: TGTGCCAGTAGTATGGGTCTAGCGGGAGGCGCAGATACGCAGTATTTT. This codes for CASSMGLAGGADTQYF.

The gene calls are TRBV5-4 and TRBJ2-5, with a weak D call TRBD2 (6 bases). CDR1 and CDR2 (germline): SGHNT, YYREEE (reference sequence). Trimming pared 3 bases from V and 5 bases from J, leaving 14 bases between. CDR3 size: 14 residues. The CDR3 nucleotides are TGTGCCAGCAGCTCAACGGGGGAAGGGGAGACCCAGTACTTC. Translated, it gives CASSSTGEGETQYF.

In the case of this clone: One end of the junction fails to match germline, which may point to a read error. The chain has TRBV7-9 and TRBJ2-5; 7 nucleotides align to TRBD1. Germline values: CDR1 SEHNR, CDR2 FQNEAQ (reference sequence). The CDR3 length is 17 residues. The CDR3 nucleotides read TGTGCCAGCAGCTTAGCAATGGGACAGCCAGAACAAGCGACCCAGTACTTC. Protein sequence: CASSLAMGQPEQATQYF. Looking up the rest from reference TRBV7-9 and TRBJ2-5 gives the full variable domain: DTGVSQNPRHKITKRGQNVTFRCDPISEHNRLYWYRQTLGQGPEFLTYFQNEAQLEKSRLLSDRFSAERPKGSFSTLEIQRTEQGDSAMYLCASSLAMGQPEQATQYFGPGTRLLVL.

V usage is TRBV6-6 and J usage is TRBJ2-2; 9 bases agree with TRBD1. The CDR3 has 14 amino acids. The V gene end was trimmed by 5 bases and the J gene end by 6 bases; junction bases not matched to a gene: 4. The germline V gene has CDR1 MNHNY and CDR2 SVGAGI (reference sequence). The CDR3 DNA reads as TGTGCCAGCAGTACGAGACAGGGGGCCGGGGAGCTGTTTTTT. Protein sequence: CASSTRQGAGELFF.

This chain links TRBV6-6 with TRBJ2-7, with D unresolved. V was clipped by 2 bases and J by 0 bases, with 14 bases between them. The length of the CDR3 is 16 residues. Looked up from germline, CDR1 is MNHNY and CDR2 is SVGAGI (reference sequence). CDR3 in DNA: TGTGCCAGCAGTTACGCCTCAAATAAGCGCTCCTACGAGCAGTACTTC. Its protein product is CASSYASNKRSYEQYF.

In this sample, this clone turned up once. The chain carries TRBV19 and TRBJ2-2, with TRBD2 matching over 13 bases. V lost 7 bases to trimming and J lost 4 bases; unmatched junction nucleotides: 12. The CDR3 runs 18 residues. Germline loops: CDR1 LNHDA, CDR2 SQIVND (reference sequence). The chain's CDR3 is CASKPRTSGSVGTGELFF. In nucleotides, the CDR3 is TGTGCCAGTAAACCCCGGACTAGCGGGAGCGTCGGCACCGGGGAGCTGTTTTTT.